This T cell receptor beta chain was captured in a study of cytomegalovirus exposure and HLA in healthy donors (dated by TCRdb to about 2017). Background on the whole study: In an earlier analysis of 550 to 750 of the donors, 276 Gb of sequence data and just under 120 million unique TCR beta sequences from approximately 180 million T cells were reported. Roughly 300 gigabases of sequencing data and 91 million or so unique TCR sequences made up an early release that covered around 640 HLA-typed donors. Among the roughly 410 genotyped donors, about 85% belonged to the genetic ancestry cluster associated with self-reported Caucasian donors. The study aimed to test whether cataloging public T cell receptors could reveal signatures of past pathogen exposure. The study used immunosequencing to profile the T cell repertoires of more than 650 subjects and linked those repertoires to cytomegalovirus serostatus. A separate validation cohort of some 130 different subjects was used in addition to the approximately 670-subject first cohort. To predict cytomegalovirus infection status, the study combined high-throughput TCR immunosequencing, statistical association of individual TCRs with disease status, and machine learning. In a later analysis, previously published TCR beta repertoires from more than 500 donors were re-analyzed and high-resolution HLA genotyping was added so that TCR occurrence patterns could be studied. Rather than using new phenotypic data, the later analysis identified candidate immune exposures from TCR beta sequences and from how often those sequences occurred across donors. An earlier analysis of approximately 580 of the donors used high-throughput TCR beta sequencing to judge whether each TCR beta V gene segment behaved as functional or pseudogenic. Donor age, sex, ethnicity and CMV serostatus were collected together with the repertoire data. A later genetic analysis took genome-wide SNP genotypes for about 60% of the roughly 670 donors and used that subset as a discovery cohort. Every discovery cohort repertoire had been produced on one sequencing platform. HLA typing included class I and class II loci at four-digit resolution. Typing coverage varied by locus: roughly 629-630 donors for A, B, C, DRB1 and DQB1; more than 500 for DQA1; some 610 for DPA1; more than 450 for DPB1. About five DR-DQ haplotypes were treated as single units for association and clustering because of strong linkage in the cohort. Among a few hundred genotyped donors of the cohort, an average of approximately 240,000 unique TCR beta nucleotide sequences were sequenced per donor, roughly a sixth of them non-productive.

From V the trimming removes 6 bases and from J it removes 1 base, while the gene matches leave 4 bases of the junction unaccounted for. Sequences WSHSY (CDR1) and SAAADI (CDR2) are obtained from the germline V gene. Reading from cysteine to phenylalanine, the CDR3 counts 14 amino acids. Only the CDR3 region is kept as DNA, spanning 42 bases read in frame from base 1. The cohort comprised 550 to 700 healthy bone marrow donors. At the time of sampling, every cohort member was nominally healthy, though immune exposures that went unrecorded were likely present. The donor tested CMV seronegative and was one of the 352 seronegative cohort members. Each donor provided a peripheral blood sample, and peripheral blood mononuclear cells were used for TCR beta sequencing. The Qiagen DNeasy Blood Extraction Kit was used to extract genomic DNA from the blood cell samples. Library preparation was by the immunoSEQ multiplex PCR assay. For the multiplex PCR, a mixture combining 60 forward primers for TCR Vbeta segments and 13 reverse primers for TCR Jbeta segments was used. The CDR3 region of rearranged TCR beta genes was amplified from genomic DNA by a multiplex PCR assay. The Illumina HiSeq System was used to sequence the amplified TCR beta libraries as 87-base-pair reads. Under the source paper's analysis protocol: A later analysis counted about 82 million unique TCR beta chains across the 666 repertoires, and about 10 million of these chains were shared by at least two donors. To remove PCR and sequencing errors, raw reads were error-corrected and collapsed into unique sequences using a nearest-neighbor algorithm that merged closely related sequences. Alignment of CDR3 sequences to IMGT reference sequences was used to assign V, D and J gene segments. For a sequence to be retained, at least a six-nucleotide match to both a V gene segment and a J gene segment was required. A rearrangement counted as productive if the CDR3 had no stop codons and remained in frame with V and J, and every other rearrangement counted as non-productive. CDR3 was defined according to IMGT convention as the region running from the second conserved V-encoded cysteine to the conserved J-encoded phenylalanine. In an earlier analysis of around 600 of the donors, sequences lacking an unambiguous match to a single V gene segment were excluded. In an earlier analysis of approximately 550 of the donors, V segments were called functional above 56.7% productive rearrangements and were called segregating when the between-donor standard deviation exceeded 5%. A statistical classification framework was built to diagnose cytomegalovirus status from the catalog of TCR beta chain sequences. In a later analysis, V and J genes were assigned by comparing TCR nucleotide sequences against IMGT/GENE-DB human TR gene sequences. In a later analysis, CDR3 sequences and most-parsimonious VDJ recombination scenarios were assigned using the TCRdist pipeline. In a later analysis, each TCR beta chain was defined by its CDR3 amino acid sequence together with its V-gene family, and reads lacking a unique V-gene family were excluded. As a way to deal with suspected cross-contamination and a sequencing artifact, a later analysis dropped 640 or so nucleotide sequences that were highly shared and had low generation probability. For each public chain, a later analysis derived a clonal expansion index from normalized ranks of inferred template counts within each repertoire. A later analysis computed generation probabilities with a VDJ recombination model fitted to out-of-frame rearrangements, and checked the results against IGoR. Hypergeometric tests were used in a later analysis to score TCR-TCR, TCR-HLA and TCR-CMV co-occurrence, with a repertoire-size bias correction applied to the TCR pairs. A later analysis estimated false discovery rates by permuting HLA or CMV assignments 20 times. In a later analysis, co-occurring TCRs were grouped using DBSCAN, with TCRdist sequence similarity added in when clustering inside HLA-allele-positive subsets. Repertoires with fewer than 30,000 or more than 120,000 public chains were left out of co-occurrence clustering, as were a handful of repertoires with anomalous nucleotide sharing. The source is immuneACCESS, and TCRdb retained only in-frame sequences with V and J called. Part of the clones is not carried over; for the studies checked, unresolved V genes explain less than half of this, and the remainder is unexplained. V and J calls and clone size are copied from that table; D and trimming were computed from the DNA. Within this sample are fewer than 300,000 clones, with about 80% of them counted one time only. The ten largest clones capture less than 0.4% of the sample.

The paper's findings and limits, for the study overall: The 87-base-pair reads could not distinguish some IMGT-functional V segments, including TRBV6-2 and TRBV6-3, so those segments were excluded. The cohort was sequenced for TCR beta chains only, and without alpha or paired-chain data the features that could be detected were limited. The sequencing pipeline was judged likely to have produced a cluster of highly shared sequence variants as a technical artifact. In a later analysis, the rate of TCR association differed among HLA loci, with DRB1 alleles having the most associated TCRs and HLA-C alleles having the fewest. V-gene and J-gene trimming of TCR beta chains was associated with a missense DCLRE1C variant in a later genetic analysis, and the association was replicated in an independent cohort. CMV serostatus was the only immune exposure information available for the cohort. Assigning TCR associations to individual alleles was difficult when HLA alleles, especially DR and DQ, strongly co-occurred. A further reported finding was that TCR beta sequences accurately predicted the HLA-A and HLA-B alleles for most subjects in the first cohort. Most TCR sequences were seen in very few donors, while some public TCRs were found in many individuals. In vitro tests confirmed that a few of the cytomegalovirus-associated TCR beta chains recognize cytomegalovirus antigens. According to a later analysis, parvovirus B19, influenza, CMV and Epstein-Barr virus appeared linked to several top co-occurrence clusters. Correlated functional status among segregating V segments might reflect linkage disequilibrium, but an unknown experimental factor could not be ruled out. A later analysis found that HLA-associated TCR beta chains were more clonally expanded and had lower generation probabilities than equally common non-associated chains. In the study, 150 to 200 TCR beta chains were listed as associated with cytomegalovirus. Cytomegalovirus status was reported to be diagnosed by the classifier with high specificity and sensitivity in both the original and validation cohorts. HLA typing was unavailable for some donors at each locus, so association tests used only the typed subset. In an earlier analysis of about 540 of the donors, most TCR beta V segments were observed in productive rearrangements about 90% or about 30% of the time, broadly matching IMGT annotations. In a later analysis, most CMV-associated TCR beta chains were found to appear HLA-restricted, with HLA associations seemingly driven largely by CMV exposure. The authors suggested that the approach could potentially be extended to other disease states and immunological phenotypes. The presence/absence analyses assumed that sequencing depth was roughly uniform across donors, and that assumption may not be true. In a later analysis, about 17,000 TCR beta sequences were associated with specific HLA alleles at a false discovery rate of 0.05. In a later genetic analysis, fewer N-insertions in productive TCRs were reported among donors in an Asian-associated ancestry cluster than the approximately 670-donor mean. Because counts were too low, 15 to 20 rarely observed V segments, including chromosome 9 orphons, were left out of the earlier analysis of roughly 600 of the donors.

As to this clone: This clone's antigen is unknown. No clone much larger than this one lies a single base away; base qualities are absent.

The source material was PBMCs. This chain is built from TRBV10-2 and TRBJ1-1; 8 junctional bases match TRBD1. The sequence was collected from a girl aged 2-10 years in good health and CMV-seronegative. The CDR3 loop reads CASSQGAENTEAFF. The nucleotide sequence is TGCGCCAGCAGCCAGGGGGCTGAGAACACTGAAGCTTTCTTT.